The sequence of this TCR beta chain was determined in a study of blood T cells in healthy people across ages. Per germline, CDR1 LGHDT and CDR2 YNNKEL (reference sequence). V was clipped by 1 base and J by 7 bases, with 11 bases between them. The CDR3 sequence is 14 residues long. Each donor was a healthy Caucasian individual from Russia, aged about 6 to 95. This clonotype turned up a few times. A second roughly 6 to 11 cycle PCR used barcoded and J-beta primers. TCRdb reprocessed the 5' RACE reads via MiXCR and lists one record per CDR3 protein. The sample holds over 500,000 distinct CDR3 sequences, around 50% seen once.

The receptor was derived from a woman aged 80 or over in good health. The gene calls are TRBV3-1 and TRBJ2-1; maybe TRBD1 (5 bases). The source material was blood. This CDR3 is CASSQGVGANEQFF. The CDR3 nucleotides read TGTGCCAGCAGCCAAGGGGTAGGGGCGAATGAGCAGTTCTTC.